Listed below are T cell receptor beta chains from one sample, sequenced in a study of cytomegalovirus exposure and HLA in healthy donors. Profiled with immunoSEQ multiplex PCR; TCRdb holds only in-frame clones, not every one. The sample has 150,000 to 180,000 clones, 80% seen once. Source material: PBMCs. The receptor set was obtained from a woman in her thirties or forties in good health and CMV-seropositive. CDR3s include the opening cysteine and the closing phenylalanine or tryptophan. The D gene is left open where the match is weak.

TRBJ2-7	TRBV6-5	TRBD2	CASSYFVSGTAYEQYF
TRBJ2-2	TRBV29-1	.	CSGLLSTGELFF
TRBJ2-2	TRBV7-9	TRBD2	CASSLASGSSWNTGELFF
TRBJ1-3	TRBV5-1	.	CASSLVGRSSGNTIYF
TRBJ2-3	TRBV6-5	TRBD2	CASSSSSSGRGDTQYF
TRBJ1-4	TRBV5-5	TRBD1	CASSGRTGENEKLFF
TRBJ2-7	TRBV29-1	TRBD2	CSGMTSRRPDEQYF
TRBJ1-5	TRBV27	TRBD1	CASRSGQYSNQPQHF
TRBJ1-1	TRBV9	.	CASSVEFNTEAFF
TRBJ2-7	TRBV4-2	TRBD2	CASSQDESSGGWEQYF
TRBJ1-1	TRBV30	.	CAWMNDWVMNTEAFF
TRBJ1-3	TRBV29-1	TRBD1	CSVGTGGPGNTIYF
TRBJ2-7	TRBV28	TRBD1	CASGTGYEQYF
TRBJ2-1	TRBV9	TRBD2	CASSVVPSSGGVNEQFF
TRBJ1-3	TRBV11-1	TRBD1	CASSADRISGNTIYF
TRBJ2-7	TRBV2	.	CASKWGGGYEQYF
TRBJ1-1	TRBV2	.	CASRNPGGGGTEAFF
TRBJ2-1	TRBV25-1	TRBD1	CASSGTGGPEQFF
TRBJ2-5	TRBV14	TRBD2	CASSQAPGTIQETQYF
TRBJ2-7	TRBV27	TRBD1	CASSRDRDVGEQYF
TRBJ2-6	TRBV11-3	TRBD2	CASSLTGGSGANVLTF
TRBJ1-2	TRBV25-1	.	CASSDRNYGYTF
TRBJ1-2	TRBV29-1	.	CSVESPRQPYGYTF
TRBJ2-7	TRBV5-4	.	CATKDYLYYEQYF
TRBJ1-5	TRBV30	TRBD1	CAWSGQGFNQPQHF
TRBJ1-1	TRBV14	.	CASSQIGRAEAFF
TRBJ1-1	TRBV11-3	TRBD1	CASSARLTGKNTEAFF
TRBJ2-3	TRBV7-9	TRBD2	CASSAGASGTTDTQYF
TRBJ2-7	TRBV7-6	TRBD2	CASSFAGGSPRAPYEQYF
TRBJ1-1	TRBV6-5	.	CASSYSSSGQNTEAFF
TRBJ1-1	TRBV5-1	TRBD1	CASRLGQMNTEAFF
TRBJ2-7	TRBV6-1	.	CASSERDLLDSYEQYF
TRBJ1-1	TRBV5-8	TRBD1	CASRERQGLNTEAFF
TRBJ1-1	TRBV10-1	.	CASSTGNTEAFF
TRBJ2-5	TRBV25-1	TRBD2	CASSEWGAGGPFGETQYF
TRBJ1-2	TRBV9	.	CASSVPSFYYGYTF
TRBJ2-3	TRBV14	.	CASSQISALDTQYF
TRBJ1-1	TRBV19	.	CASSLGQFEAFF
TRBJ1-1	TRBV11-3	.	CASSLEAPGTEAFF
TRBJ1-2	TRBV30	.	CASPPQENYGYTF
TRBJ2-6	TRBV9	.	CASSPSGSPGRANVLTF
TRBJ2-3	TRBV5-1	.	CASSSSGEVTDTQYF
TRBJ2-3	TRBV27	TRBD2	CASRVTSGRVSQKTDTQYF
TRBJ2-5	TRBV7-9	TRBD1	CASVGGAYQETQYF
TRBJ1-1	TRBV7-9	TRBD1	CASSITGGAEAFF
TRBJ2-5	TRBV6-5	.	CASRPGFQYF
TRBJ1-5	TRBV27	.	CASSYSGVGQPQHF
TRBJ2-5	TRBV19	TRBD2	CASASGLAEETQYF
TRBJ1-1	TRBV27	TRBD1	CASSPGGGTEAFF
TRBJ2-1	TRBV7-6	TRBD2	CASSLLGTSGSNEQFF
TRBJ2-1	TRBV19	TRBD2	CASSIRPSGSYNEQFF
TRBJ2-5	TRBV30	TRBD1	CAWRRGPGETQYF
TRBJ2-6	TRBV5-1	.	CASQNPGLRVAGANVLTF
TRBJ2-7	TRBV6-5	TRBD1	CATRRQGQGSSEQYF
TRBJ1-5	TRBV6-1	TRBD1	CASYPGQGRGQPQHF
TRBJ2-7	TRBV11-2	TRBD1	CASSLSGQEDEQYF
TRBJ2-3	TRBV4-2	TRBD2	CASSQAVRTSGRDTQYF
TRBJ2-5	TRBV5-6	TRBD2	CASSYGRARETQYF
TRBJ1-1	TRBV30	.	CAWSVPIDRWLNTEAFF